These 10 T cell receptor beta chains originate from one sample sequenced in a study of STAT5B mutations in CD4+ large granular lymphocyte leukemia. Produced via immunoSEQ multiplex PCR; TCRdb's table is partial and in-frame only. The sample has about 45,000 clones, 65% to 90% seen once. Source material: CD4+ T cells from blood buffy coats. These receptors were collected from a human donor in good health.

The chain employs TRBV9 and TRBJ2-1, with D uncertain. V was trimmed by 4 bases and J by 1 base, leaving 18 bases between them. In germline, CDR1 is SGDLS, CDR2 YYNGEE. The CDR3 contains 17 residues. The chain's CDR3 is CASSPLWGGDSYNEQFF. In DNA form, the CDR3 reads TGTGCCAGCAGCCCCTTATGGGGTGGGGATTCCTACAATGAGCAGTTCTTC.

The table lists this clone with a few counts. The chain uses TRBV4-1 and TRBJ2-2; possible D gene TRBD1, 6 bases. The CDR3 has 17 amino acids. Germline V gene lookup returns CDR1 MGHRA and CDR2 YSYEKL. V lost 4 bases and J 1 base, leaving 16 bases between the germline ends. The CDR3 is CASSPHGLTGNTGELFF. The CDR3 region has the DNA TGCGCCAGCAGCCCACATGGGCTGACAGGGAACACCGGGGAGCTGTTTTTT.

The V gene is TRBV4-2, the J gene TRBJ2-3, with 8 bases identical to TRBD2. Germline values: CDR1 LGHNA, CDR2 YNFKEQ. Trimming cost V 4 bases and J 1 base; bases outside gene matches: 4. CDR3 length equals 15 residues. CDR3 coding DNA: TGTGCCAGCAGCCCCCTAGCGGGTGGCACAGATACGCAGTATTTT. Translating gives CASSPLAGGTDTQYF.

The genes are TRBV7-2 and TRBJ2-5; 9 positions agree with TRBD2. Germline V lookup: CDR1 SGHTA, CDR2 FQGNSA. This CDR3 comprises 16 residues. J gave up 4 bases and V 2 bases, and 8 bases lay outside the gene matches. The CDR3: CASSLRAGGLGETQYF. CDR3 nucleotide sequence: TGTGCCAGCAGCTTACGCGCGGGAGGGCTTGGAGAGACCCAGTACTTC.

This sequence joins TRBV5-1 and TRBJ2-5; D gene uncertain. Germline V lookup: CDR1 SGHRS, CDR2 YFSETQ. The CDR3 is made up of 13 amino acids. V gave up 6 bases and J gave up 5 bases, with 14 bases separating them. This chain's CDR3 is CASTSQLGETQYF. Here the CDR3 DNA reads TGCGCCAGCACGAGTCAGTTGGGGGAGACCCAGTACTTC.

In regard to this clone: This specimen includes other DNA sequences encoding the same CDR3. The chain couples TRBV7-2 to TRBJ2-7, with D uncertain. The germline CDR1 and CDR2 sequences are SGHTA and FQGNSA. CDR3 length: 11 residues. Trimming removed 2 bases at V and 4 bases at J, with 3 bases between. The CDR3 sequence is CASSLRYEQYF. The CDR3 nucleotides are TGTGCCAGCAGCTTAAGGTACGAGCAGTACTTC.

This clone came up a few times. V gene TRBV4-2 combines with J gene TRBJ1-1, with D possibly being TRBD1 (6 bases). Germline CDR1 LGHNA, CDR2 YNFKEQ. The ends were cut back, 8 bases at V and 1 base at J, with 17 bases in the middle. The CDR3 runs 15 residues. The CDR3 sequence is CASRLGGGGNTEAFF. The CDR3 nucleotides read TGTGCCAGCCGTCTTGGGGGCGGCGGGAACACTGAAGCTTTCTTT.

The chain has TRBV19 and TRBJ1-4; a weak D match, TRBD1 (5 bases). CDR3 length: 13 amino acids. Germline lookup yields CDR1 LNHDA and CDR2 SQIVND (reference sequence). Trimming left V 4 bases short and J 7 bases short, with 10 bases between. In nucleotides, the CDR3 is TGTGCCAGTAGTAGACAGCCAGTTGAAAAACTGTTTTTT. This sequence encodes CASSRQPVEKLFF.

This chain links TRBV4-1 with TRBJ1-2; 7 bases match TRBD1. Germline CDR1 and CDR2: MGHRA and YSYEKL. The CDR3 loop spans 14 amino acids. With V trimmed by 4 bases and J by 0 bases, 2 bases remained unmatched. The CDR3 DNA reads TGCGCCAGCAGCCGGGACAGAGCTAACTATGGCTACACCTTC. Translated: CASSRDRANYGYTF.

J is TRBJ2-1 and V is TRBV6-1, with D unresolved. The CDR3 sequence is 15 residues long. The V and J ends lost 1 base and 2 bases respectively, with 9 bases between them. CDR1 is MNHNS and CDR2 is SASEGT in the germline V gene. The CDR3 is CASSEGKGTYNEQFF. The CDR3 coding sequence is TGTGCCAGCAGTGAAGGGAAGGGCACCTACAATGAGCAGTTCTTC.